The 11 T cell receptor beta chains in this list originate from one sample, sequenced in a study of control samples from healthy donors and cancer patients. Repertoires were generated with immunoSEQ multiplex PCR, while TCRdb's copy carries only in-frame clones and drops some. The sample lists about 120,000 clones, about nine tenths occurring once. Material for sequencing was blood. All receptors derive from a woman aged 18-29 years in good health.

CDR3 DNA sequence: TGTGCCAGCAGTGAAGATGGCGGTTCCTACGAGCAGTACTTC. It encodes CASSEDGGSYEQYF. The chain links TRBV2 to TRBJ2-7, with D unclear. Germline-derived CDR1 and CDR2 are SNHLY and FYNNEI. This CDR3 region has 14 residues. V gave up 1 base and J gave up 1 base, with 8 bases separating them.

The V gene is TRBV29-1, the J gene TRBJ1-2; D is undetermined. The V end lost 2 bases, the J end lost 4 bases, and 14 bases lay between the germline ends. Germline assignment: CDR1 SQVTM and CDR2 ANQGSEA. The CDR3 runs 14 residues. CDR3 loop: CSVETILWTYGYTF. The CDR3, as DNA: TGCAGCGTTGAAACTATCCTTTGGACCTATGGCTACACCTTC.

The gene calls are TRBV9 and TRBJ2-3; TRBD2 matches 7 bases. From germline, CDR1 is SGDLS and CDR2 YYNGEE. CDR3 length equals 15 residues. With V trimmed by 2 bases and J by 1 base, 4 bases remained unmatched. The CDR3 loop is CASSVGGRGTDTQYF. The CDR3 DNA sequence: TGTGCCAGCAGCGTCGGGGGGAGAGGCACAGATACGCAGTATTTT. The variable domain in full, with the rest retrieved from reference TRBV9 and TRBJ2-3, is DSGVTQTPKHLITATGQRVTLRCSPRSGDLSVYWYQQSLDQGLQFLIQYYNGEERAKGNILERFSAQQFPDLHSELNLSSLELGDSALYFCASSVGGRGTDTQYFGPGTRLTVL.

For the CDR3, the DNA is TGTGCCAGCAGCTTAGGGCCTAGTGTCTACGAGCAGTACTTC. Its protein is CASSLGPSVYEQYF. The chain carries TRBV7-8 and TRBJ2-7; no firm D call. The CDR3 consists of 14 residues. The V end lost 1 base, the J end lost 3 bases, and 10 bases lay between the germline ends. Germline CDR1 and CDR2: SGHVS and FQNEAQ.

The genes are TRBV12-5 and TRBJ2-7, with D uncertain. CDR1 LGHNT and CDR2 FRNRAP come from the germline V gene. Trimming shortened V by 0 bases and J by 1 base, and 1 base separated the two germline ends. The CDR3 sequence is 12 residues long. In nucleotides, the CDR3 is TGTGCTAGTGGTTTGGTGTCCTACGAGCAGTACTTC. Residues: CASGLVSYEQYF.

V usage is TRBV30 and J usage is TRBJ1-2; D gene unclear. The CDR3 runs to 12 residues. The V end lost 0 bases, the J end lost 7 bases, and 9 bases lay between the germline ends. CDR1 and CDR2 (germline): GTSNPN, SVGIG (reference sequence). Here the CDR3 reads CAWSVLGSGYTF. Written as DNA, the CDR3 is TGTGCCTGGAGTGTACTAGGGAGTGGCTACACCTTC.

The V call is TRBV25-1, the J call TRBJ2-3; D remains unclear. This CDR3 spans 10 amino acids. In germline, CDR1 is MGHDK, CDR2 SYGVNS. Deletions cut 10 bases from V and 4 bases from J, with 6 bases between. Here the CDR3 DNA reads TGTGCCACCAACTCAGATACGCAGTATTTT. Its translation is CATNSDTQYF.

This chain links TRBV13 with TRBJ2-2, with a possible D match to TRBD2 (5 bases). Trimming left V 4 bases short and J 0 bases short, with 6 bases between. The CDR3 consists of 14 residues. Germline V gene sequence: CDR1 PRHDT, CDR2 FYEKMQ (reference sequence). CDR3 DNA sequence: TGTGCCAGCAGCTCCGGGGCGAACACCGGGGAGCTGTTTTTT. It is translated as CASSSGANTGELFF. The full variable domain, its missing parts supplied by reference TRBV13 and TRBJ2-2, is AAGVIQSPRHLIKEKRETATLKCYPIPRHDTVYWYQQGPGQDPQFLISFYEKMQSDKGSIPDRFSAQQFSDYHSELNMSSLELGDSALYFCASSSGANTGELFFGEGSRLTVL.

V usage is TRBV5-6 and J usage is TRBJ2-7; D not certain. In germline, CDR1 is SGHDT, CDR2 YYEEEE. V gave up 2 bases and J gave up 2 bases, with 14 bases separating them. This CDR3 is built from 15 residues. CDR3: CASSFGEGTPYEQYF. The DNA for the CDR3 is TGTGCCAGCAGCTTTGGGGAAGGAACTCCCTACGAGCAGTACTTC.

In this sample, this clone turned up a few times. CDR3 nucleotides: TGTGCCAGCAGCGTGGGGACTAGCGGCTACGAGCAGTACTTC. Protein sequence: CASSVGTSGYEQYF. The V gene is TRBV7-9, the J gene TRBJ2-7, with 11 bases aligning to TRBD2. This CDR3 is 14 amino acids long. Germline V gene sequence: CDR1 SEHNR, CDR2 FQNEAQ (reference sequence). V gave up 5 bases and J gave up 3 bases; unmatched junction bases: 3.

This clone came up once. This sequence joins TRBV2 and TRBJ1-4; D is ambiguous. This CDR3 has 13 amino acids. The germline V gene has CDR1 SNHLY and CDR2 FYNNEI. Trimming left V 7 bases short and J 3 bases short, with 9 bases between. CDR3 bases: TGTGCCAGCACGGGAAGTCCTAATGAAAAACTGTTTTTT. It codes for CASTGSPNEKLFF. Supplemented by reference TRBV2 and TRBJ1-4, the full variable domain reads EPEVTQTPSHQVTQMGQEVILRCVPISNHLYFYWYRQILGQKVEFLVSFYNNEISEKSEIFDDQFSVERPDGSNFTLKIRSTKLEDSAMYFCASTGSPNEKLFFGSGTQLSVL.